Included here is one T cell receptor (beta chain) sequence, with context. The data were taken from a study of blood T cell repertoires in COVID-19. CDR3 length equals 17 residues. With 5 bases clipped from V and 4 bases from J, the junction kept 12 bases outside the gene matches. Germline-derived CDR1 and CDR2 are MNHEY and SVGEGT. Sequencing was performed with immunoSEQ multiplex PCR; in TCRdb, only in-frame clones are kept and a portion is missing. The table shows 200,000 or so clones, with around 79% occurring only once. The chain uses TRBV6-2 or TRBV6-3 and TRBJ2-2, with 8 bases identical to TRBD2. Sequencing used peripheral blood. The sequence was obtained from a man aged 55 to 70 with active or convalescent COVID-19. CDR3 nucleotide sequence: TGTGCCAGCAGTCACGGGGACTTCCGGGGGGGCACCGGGGAGCTGTTTTTT. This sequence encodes CASSHGDFRGGTGELFF.